This T cell receptor beta chain is drawn from a study of T cells in Graves' hyperthyroidism and ophthalmopathy. A word on this clonotype: Its specificity is unknown.

The CDR3 totals 15 residues. Germline CDR1 reads SGHNT; CDR2 reads YYREEE (reference sequence). Trimming removed 3 bases from V and 4 bases from J; junction bases left unmatched: 6. The source material, RNA transcripts, was used to amplify TCR beta CDR3 regions. Researchers ran a first-round RT-PCR on the TCR CDR3 using the HTBI primer set. TCRdb used MiXCR to reprocess the multiplex PCR reads, holding one entry per CDR3 protein. This table has 340,000 or so distinct CDR3 sequences, roughly a fifth appearing once. The study's findings and limits: A 13 V-J signature model discriminated ophthalmopathy versus stable hyperthyroidism. Most thyroid clonotypes expanded above 0.001 were also detected in blood.

Stability of Graves' hyperthyroidism was defined as absent ophthalmopathy progression within 18 months. Investigators excluded patients with uncontrolled infection, other autoimmune disease, pregnancy or lactation. V and J are TRBV5-4 and TRBJ1-2; 10 bases match TRBD1. Specimen: blood. The sequence was obtained from a woman aged 50 to 65 with Graves' hyperthyroidism. The CDR3, as DNA: TGTGCCAGCAGCTCCGGACAGGGGGAAGGCTATGGCTACACCTTC. Residues: CASSSGQGEGYGYTF.